The 5 T cell receptor beta chains listed next were all sequenced from one sample in a study of T cell responses to AZD1222 COVID-19 vaccine. TCRdb keeps only in-frame clones here, not all; method: immunoSEQ multiplex PCR. Here the sample spans around 120,000 clones, about 90% being singletons. Sequences were derived from peripheral blood, sampled 28 days after the second AZD1222 dose. Source of these receptors: an adult who received the AZD1222 COVID-19 vaccine.

This chain uses TRBV27 with TRBJ1-2, with 9 bases identical to TRBD1. CDR1 and CDR2 (germline): MNHEY, SMNVEV (reference sequence). J gave up 8 bases and V 5 bases, and 12 bases lay outside the gene matches. The CDR3 spans 15 residues. The CDR3 DNA reads as TGTGCCAGCAGTCCCCCCGGGACAGGGCGTGGAGGCTACACCTTC. Translation: CASSPPGTGRGGYTF.

The rearrangement joins TRBV6-5 to TRBJ2-4, with TRBD2 matching 8 bases. V gave up 6 bases and J gave up 8 bases; unmatched junction bases: 9. This CDR3 comprises 14 residues. CDR1 is MNHEY, CDR2 SVGAGI, per germline. The CDR3 sequence: CASSALAARDIQYF. In DNA, the CDR3 is TGTGCCAGCAGCGCACTAGCGGCTCGGGACATTCAGTACTTC.

The J gene is TRBJ2-7, the V gene TRBV19, with D perhaps TRBD1 or TRBD2 (5 bases each). Germline assignment: CDR1 LNHDA and CDR2 SQIVND (reference sequence). V was cut by 4 bases and J by 6 bases, with 13 bases left in between. This CDR3 has 13 residues. For the CDR3, the DNA is TGTGCCAGTAGTAAAGCTGGGGGTAGCGAGCAGTACTTC. Its translation is CASSKAGGSEQYF.

The chain links TRBV7-9 to TRBJ1-1; perhaps TRBD1 as D (6 bases). Germline V gene lookup returns CDR1 SEHNR and CDR2 FQNEAQ (reference sequence). The CDR3 totals 14 residues. V lost 1 base to trimming and J lost 6 bases, with 12 bases between them. Here the CDR3 reads CASSLVRGLAEAFF. Here the CDR3 DNA reads TGTGCCAGCAGCTTAGTAAGGGGGTTGGCTGAAGCTTTCTTT.

V is TRBV2 and J is TRBJ1-1; maybe TRBD1 (5 bases). This CDR3 has 16 residues. V was cut by 7 bases and J by 1 base, with 19 bases left in between. Per germline, CDR1 SNHLY and CDR2 FYNNEI. The CDR3 bases are TGTGCCAGCACCGGTGTCTTAGGGGCCCGGAACACTGAAGCTTTCTTT. It encodes CASTGVLGARNTEAFF.